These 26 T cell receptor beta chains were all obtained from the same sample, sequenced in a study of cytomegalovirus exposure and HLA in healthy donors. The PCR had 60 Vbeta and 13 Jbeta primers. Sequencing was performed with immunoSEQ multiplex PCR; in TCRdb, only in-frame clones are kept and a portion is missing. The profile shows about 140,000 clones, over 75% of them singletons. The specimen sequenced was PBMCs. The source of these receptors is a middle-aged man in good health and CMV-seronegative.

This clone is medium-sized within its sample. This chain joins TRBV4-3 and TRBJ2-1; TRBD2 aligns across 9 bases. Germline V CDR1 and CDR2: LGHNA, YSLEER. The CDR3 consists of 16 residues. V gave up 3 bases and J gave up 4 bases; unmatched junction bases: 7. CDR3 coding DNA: TGCGCCAGCAGCCAGGAAGCGGGGGGCATTTACAATGAGCAGTTCTTC. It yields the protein CASSQEAGGIYNEQFF.

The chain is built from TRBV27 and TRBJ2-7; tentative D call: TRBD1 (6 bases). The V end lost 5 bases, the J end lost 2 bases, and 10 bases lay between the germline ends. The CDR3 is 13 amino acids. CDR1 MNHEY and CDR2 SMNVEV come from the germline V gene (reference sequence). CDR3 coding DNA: TGTGCCAGCAGTACACAGGGTACCTACGAGCAGTACTTC. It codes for CASSTQGTYEQYF.

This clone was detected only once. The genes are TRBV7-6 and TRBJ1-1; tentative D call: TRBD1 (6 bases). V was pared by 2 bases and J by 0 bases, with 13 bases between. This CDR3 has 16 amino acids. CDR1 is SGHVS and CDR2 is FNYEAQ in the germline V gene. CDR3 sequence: CASSLSGGGVNTEAFF. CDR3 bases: TGTGCCAGCAGCTTAAGTGGAGGGGGGGTGAACACTGAAGCTTTCTTT.

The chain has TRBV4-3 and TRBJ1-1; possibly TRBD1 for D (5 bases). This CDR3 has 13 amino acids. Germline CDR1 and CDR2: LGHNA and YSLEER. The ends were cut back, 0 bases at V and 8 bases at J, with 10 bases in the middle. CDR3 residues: CASSQDFNREAFF. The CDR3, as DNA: TGCGCCAGCAGCCAAGATTTTAACAGGGAAGCTTTCTTT.

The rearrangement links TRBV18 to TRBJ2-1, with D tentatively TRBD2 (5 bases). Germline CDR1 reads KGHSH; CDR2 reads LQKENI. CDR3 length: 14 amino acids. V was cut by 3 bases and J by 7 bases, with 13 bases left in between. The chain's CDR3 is CASSPGSRDNEQFF. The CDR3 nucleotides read TGTGCCAGCTCACCCGGATCGAGGGATAATGAGCAGTTCTTC. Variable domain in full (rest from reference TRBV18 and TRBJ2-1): NAGVMQNPRHLVRRRGQEARLRCSPMKGHSHVYWYRQLPEEGLKFMVYLQKENIIDESGMPKERFSAEFPKEGPSILRIQQVVRGDSAAYFCASSPGSRDNEQFFGPGTRLTVL.

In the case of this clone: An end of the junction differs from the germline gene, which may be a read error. CDR3 amino acids: CASSLSNYLGGELFF. DNA of the CDR3: TGTGCTAGCAGTTTATCGAACTATCTCGGCGGGGAGCTGTTTTTT. The genes are TRBV27 and TRBJ2-2; no clear D gene. The germline gives CDR1 MNHEY, CDR2 SMNVEV (reference sequence). The CDR3 consists of 15 residues.

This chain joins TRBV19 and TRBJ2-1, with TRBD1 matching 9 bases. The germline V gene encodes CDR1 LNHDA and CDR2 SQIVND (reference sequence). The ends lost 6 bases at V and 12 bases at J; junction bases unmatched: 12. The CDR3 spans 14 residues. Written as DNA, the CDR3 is TGTGCCAGTAGGGGACAGGGAACGCAGGTGGGGCAGTTCTTC. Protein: CASRGQGTQVGQFF.

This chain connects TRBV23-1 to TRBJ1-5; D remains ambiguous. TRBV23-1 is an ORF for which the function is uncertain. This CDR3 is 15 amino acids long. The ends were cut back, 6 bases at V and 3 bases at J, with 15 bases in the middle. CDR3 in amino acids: CASRHRPNLNQPQHF. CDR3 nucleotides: TGCGCCAGCAGGCACAGACCGAACCTCAATCAGCCCCAGCATTTT.

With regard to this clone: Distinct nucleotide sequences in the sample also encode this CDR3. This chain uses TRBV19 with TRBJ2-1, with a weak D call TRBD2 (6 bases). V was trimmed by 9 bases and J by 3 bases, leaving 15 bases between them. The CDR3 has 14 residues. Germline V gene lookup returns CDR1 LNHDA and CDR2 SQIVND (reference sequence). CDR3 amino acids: CASSLSGNYNEQFF. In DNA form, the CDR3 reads TGTGCCAGCTCACTTAGCGGCAACTACAATGAGCAGTTCTTC.

The CDR3 loop is CASSWGTAGPQHF. The CDR3 nucleotides read TGTGCCAGCAGCTGGGGGACAGCCGGCCCCCAGCATTTT. The rearrangement joins TRBV5-6 to TRBJ1-5; 7 bases line up with TRBD1. Germline CDR1 is SGHDT and CDR2 is YYEEEE. The CDR3 is 13 amino acids. Germline trimming cut 3 bases from V and 10 bases from J; bases unmatched to any gene: 7.

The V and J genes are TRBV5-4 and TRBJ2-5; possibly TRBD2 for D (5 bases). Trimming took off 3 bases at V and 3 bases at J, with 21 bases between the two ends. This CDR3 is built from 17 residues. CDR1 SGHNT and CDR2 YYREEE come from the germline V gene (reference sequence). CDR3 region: CASSSDTRGWDKETQYF. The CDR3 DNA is TGTGCCAGCAGCTCGGATACCCGGGGTTGGGATAAAGAGACCCAGTACTTC.

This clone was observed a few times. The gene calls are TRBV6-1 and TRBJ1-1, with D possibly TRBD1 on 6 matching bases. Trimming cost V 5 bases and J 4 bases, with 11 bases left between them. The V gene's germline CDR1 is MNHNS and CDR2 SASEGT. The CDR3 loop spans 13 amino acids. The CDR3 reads CASSYSRGTEAFF. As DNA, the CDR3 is TGTGCCAGCAGTTATAGCAGGGGCACTGAAGCTTTCTTT.

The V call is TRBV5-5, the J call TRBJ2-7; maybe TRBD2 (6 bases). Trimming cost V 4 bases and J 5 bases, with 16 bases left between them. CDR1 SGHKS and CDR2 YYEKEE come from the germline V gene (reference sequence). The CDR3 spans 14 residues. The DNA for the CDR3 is TGTGCCAGCAGCAGGGAGGCCGAAAACGACGAGCAGTACTTC. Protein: CASSREAENDEQYF.

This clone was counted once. CDR3 in amino acids: CSVAGTGGEKLFF. As DNA, the CDR3 is TGCAGCGTTGCCGGGACAGGGGGAGAAAAACTGTTTTTT. The rearrangement links TRBV29-1 to TRBJ1-4; 11 bases map to TRBD1. Looked up from germline, CDR1 is SQVTM and CDR2 is ANQGSEA. The CDR3 is made up of 13 amino acids. J lost 8 bases, V lost 4 bases, and 3 bases had no gene match.

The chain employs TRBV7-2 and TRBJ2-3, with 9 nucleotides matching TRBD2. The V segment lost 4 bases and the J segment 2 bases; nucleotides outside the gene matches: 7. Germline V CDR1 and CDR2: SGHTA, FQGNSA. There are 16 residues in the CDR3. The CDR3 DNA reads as TGTGCCAGCAGCTCAACAAGCGGGGGGATCACAGATACGCAGTATTTT. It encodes CASSSTSGGITDTQYF.

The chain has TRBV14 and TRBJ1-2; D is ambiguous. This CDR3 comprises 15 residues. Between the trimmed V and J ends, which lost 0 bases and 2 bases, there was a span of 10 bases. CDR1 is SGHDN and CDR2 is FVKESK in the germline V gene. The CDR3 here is CASSQDGSPNYGYTF. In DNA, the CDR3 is TGTGCCAGCAGCCAAGATGGTAGCCCCAACTATGGCTACACCTTC.

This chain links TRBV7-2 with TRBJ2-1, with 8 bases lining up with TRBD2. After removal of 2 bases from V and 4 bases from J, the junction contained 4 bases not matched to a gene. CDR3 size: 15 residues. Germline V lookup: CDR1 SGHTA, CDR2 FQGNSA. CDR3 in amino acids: CASSLHTSGYNEQFF. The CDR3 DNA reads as TGTGCCAGCAGCTTACATACTAGCGGATACAATGAGCAGTTCTTC.

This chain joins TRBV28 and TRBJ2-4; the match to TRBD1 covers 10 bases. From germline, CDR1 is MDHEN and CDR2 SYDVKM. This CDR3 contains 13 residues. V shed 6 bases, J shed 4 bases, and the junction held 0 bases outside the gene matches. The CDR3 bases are TGTGCCAGCAGGGGACAGGGGAAAAACATTCAGTACTTC. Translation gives CASRGQGKNIQYF.

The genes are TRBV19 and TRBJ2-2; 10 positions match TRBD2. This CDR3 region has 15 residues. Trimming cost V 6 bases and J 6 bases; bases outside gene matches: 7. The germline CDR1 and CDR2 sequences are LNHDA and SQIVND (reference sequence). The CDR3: CASSHSGGASGELFF. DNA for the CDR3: TGTGCCAGTAGCCACAGCGGGGGGGCCTCCGGGGAGCTGTTTTTT.

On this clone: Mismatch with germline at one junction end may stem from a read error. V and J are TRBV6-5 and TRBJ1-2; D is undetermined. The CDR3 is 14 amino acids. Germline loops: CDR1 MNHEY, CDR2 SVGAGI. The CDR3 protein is CAISFDGESNGYTF. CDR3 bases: TGTGCCATCAGTTTCGACGGAGAATCCAATGGCTACACCTTC.

The CDR3 DNA reads TGTGCCAGTAGTATAGGACAGGGGGCCTCCTACGAGCAGTACTTC. As protein: CASSIGQGASYEQYF. V gene TRBV19 combines with J gene TRBJ2-5; 10 nucleotides line up with TRBD1. The J call may be faulty, since TRBJ2-7 better matches the DNA end. Per the germline V gene, CDR1 is LNHDA and CDR2 is SQIVND (reference sequence). The CDR3 loop spans 15 amino acids.

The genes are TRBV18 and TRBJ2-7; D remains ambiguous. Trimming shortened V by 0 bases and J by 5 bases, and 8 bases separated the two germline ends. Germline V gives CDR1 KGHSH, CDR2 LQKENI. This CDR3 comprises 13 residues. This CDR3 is CASSPPARDEQYF. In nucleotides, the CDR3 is TGTGCCAGCTCACCACCAGCGAGAGACGAGCAGTACTTC. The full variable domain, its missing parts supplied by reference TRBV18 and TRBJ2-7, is NAGVMQNPRHLVRRRGQEARLRCSPMKGHSHVYWYRQLPEEGLKFMVYLQKENIIDESGMPKERFSAEFPKEGPSILRIQQVVRGDSAAYFCASSPPARDEQYFGPGTRLTVT.

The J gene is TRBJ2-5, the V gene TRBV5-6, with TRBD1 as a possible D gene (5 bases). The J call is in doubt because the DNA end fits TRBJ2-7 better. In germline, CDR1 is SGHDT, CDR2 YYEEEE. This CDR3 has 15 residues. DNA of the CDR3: TGTGCCAGCAGCTTGGAGCCAGGAAGGGGAAACGAGCAGTACTTC. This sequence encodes CASSLEPGRGNEQYF.

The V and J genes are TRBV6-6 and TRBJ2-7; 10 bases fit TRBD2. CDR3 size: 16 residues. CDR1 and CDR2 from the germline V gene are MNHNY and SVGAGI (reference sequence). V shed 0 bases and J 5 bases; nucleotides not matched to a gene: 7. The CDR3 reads CASSYSKLAGVNEQYF. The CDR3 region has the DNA TGTGCCAGCAGTTACTCGAAGCTAGCGGGAGTTAACGAGCAGTACTTC.

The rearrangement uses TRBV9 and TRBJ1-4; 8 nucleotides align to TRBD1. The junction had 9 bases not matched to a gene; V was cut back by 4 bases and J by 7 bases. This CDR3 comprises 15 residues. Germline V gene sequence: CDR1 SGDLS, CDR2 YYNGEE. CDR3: CASSPGQGGGEKLFF. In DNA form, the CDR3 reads TGTGCCAGCAGCCCCGGACAGGGAGGAGGTGAAAAACTGTTTTTT.

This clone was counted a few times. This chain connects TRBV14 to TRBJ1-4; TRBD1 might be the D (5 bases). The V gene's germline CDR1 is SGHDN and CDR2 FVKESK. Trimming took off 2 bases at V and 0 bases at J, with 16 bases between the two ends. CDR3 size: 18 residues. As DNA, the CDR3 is TGTGCCAGCAGCCAAATTTTACATACGACAGCAACTAATGAAAAACTGTTTTTT. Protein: CASSQILHTTATNEKLFF.